This TCR beta chain is from a study of memory CD4+ T cells and cytomegalovirus serostatus. Study overall: This sample comes from healthy Belgian adults, about nine CMV seropositive, 24 seronegative. Study results and caveats: A US-trained random forest predicted CMV serostatus with median AUC around 0.91. The CMV-associated TCR signature appears largely within the CD4+ memory repertoire.

Here immunoSEQ multiplex PCR was the method, and the copy in TCRdb shows in-frame clones only, minus some. The sample records tens of thousands of clones, approximately 80% being singletons. Germline V gives CDR1 SGHRS, CDR2 YFSETQ. J was trimmed by 10 bases and V by 4 bases; bases with no gene match: 2. This CDR3 is built from 12 residues. The sort gate was single viable CD3+CD4+CD8-CD45RO+ cells for memory CD4+ T cells. Positive selection with CD4 microbeads enriched total CD4+ T cells. Of note for this clone: Its target is unknown.

V gene TRBV5-1 combines with J gene TRBJ1-2, with 12 bases that match TRBD1. This TCR came from an adult in good health and CMV-seronegative. The material sequenced was memory CD4+ T cells from blood. In DNA, the CDR3 is TGCGCCAGCAGCCTGGGACAGGGGGCCTACACCTTC. Encoded protein: CASSLGQGAYTF.